The 15 T cell receptor beta chains below come from one sample, sequenced in a study of blood T cells in healthy people across ages. Then a second PCR, running about 6 to 12 cycles, was carried out with a sample-barcoded 5' primer and a J-beta primer mix. TCRdb reprocessed the 5' RACE reads with MiXCR, giving one entry per CDR3 protein. This sample has hundreds of thousands of distinct CDR3 sequences, with roughly 25% found just once. The same specimen was also included in a second study, on T cells of mothers and their children.

Sequencing was performed on blood. These receptors originate from a boy aged 5-17 years in good health.

This clonotype has a handful of counts. V is TRBV7-2 and J is TRBJ2-1; TRBD2 matches 8 bases. The trim removed 5 bases at V and 0 bases at J, leaving 9 bases unmatched. The CDR3 runs to 17 residues. Germline CDR1 reads SGHTA; CDR2 reads FQGNSA. As DNA, the CDR3 is TGTGCCAGCAGCCGTAAAGCGGGAGAGGGCTCCTACAATGAGCAGTTCTTC. It codes for CASSRKAGEGSYNEQFF.

The chain is built from TRBV4-1 and TRBJ1-3; D gene unclear. Per germline, CDR1 MGHRA and CDR2 YSYEKL. There are 15 residues in the CDR3. V lost 5 bases to trimming and J lost 0 bases, with 11 bases between them. The CDR3 coding sequence is TGCGCCAGCAGCAGAACGACGAGCTCTGGAAACACCATATATTTT. Translated, it gives CASSRTTSSGNTIYF.

This clonotype was seen only a few times. The chain carries TRBV20-1 and TRBJ2-2, with D possibly called TRBD1 or TRBD2 (5 bases each). CDR1 DFQATT and CDR2 SNEGSKA come from the germline V gene (reference sequence). The V and J ends lost 1 base and 2 bases respectively, with 8 bases between them. The CDR3 length is 14 residues. The DNA for the CDR3 is TGCAGTGCTAGAGTGGGACCTAACACCGGGGAGCTGTTTTTT. Protein sequence: CSARVGPNTGELFF.

The V call is TRBV6-5, the J call TRBJ1-4, with unresolved D. In germline, CDR1 is MNHEY, CDR2 SVGAGI. V lost 0 bases and J 8 bases, leaving 16 bases between the germline ends. The CDR3 extends over 16 amino acids. The CDR3 region is CASSYSSIPGKEKLFF. The CDR3 DNA is TGTGCCAGCAGTTACTCGTCAATCCCGGGGAAGGAAAAACTGTTTTTT.

Many counts were recorded for this clonotype. The junction departs from the called germline gene at one end, perhaps through a read error. The chain has TRBV5-1 and TRBJ2-5, with 11 bases matching TRBD2. This CDR3 is built from 14 residues. From germline, CDR1 is SGHRS and CDR2 YFSETQ. CDR3 sequence (DNA): TGTGCCAGCAGCTTAGGACTAGCGGGAGAGACCCAGTACTTC. Protein product: CASSLGLAGETQYF.

This clonotype showed up just a few times. One junction end disagrees with the germline gene, perhaps due to a read error. The chain employs TRBV5-1 and TRBJ2-5; the match to TRBD1 covers 7 bases. The germline gives CDR1 SGHRS, CDR2 YFSETQ. CDR3 length: 16 amino acids. Here the CDR3 reads CASSPKDRLGGETQYF. CDR3 nucleotides: TGCGCCAGCAGCCCGAAGGACAGGTTGGGTGGAGAGACACAGTACTTC.

The CDR3 loop is CASSVDGGELFF. For the CDR3, the DNA is TGTGCCAGCAGCGTAGATGGCGGGGAGCTGTTTTTT. The V and J genes are TRBV9 and TRBJ2-2; D gene uncertain. V was pared by 0 bases and J by 7 bases, with 4 bases between. The CDR3 is 12 residues long. CDR1 and CDR2 from the germline V gene are SGDLS and YYNGEE.

This clonotype occurred many times. V gene TRBV13 combines with J gene TRBJ2-2; D is unclear. The V end lost 4 bases, the J end lost 2 bases, and 14 bases lay between the germline ends. CDR3 length equals 16 residues. Germline CDR1 reads PRHDT; CDR2 reads FYEKMQ (reference sequence). In DNA form, the CDR3 reads TGTGCCAGCAGCTCCTACAGAGAAAGTAACACCGGGGAGCTGTTTTTT. Protein sequence: CASSSYRESNTGELFF.

The chain links TRBV10-3 to TRBJ2-1, with 14 nucleotides matching TRBD2. Germline CDR1 ENHRY, CDR2 SYGVKD. This CDR3 region has 18 residues. With V trimmed by 7 bases and J by 7 bases, 15 bases remained unmatched. The CDR3 DNA follows: TGTGCCATCAAACCCGGGACTAGCGGGGGCCGGGAGGAAAATGAGCAGTTCTTC. Its translation is CAIKPGTSGGREENEQFF.

This clonotype was seen more than once but under ten times. The chain has TRBV6-6 and TRBJ2-1, with unresolved D. This CDR3 is 12 amino acids long. Germline CDR1 is MNHNY and CDR2 is SVGAGI (reference sequence). V lost 4 bases and J 6 bases, leaving 7 bases between the germline ends. This CDR3 is CASSLAANEQFF. The DNA of the CDR3 is TGTGCCAGCAGTTTGGCGGCCAATGAGCAGTTCTTC.

CDR3 DNA sequence: TGTGCCAGCAGACTAACGGCCGCGGCCGTCTACGAGCAGTACTTC. Translation: CASRLTAAAVYEQYF. The chain uses TRBV27 and TRBJ2-7; D call uncertain. The V gene lost 6 bases and the J gene lost 3 bases, with 18 bases spanning the gap. CDR1 is MNHEY and CDR2 is SMNVEV in the germline V gene (reference sequence). The CDR3 runs 15 residues.

This chain joins TRBV6-2 or TRBV6-3 and TRBJ2-7; D unresolved. The CDR3 runs to 13 residues. Trimming cost V 7 bases and J 1 base, with 11 bases left between them. Germline V lookup: CDR1 MNHEY, CDR2 SVGEGT. The CDR3 sequence: CASTTGQSYEQYF. CDR3 DNA sequence: TGTGCCAGCACCACGGGTCAATCCTACGAGCAGTACTTC.

This clonotype was seen only once. The J gene is TRBJ1-1, the V gene TRBV28; no clear D gene. From germline, CDR1 is MDHEN and CDR2 SYDVKM. Trimming stripped 7 bases from V and 3 bases from J, with 15 bases between. CDR3 length equals 14 residues. The DNA of the CDR3 is TGTGCCAGCACTATCCTAGGAGTAGACACTGAAGCTTTCTTT. This sequence encodes CASTILGVDTEAFF.

The J gene is TRBJ1-1, the V gene TRBV7-9; D not resolved. V was pared by 1 base and J by 1 base, with 10 bases between. This CDR3 spans 15 amino acids. Germline-derived CDR1 and CDR2 are SEHNR and FQNEAQ (reference sequence). The DNA of the CDR3 is TGTGCCAGCAGCTTAGAAGTAAAACAGAACACTGAAGCTTTCTTT. Residues: CASSLEVKQNTEAFF.

This clonotype was seen a few times. The chain employs TRBV29-1 and TRBJ2-5; D may match TRBD1 or TRBD2 (6 bases each). V gave up 2 bases and J gave up 5 bases, with 12 bases separating them. The CDR3 length is 13 residues. The V gene's germline CDR1 is SQVTM and CDR2 ANQGSEA. CDR3 coding DNA: TGCAGCGTTGAAAAGGGGGGACGGGAGACCCAGTACTTC. Translating gives CSVEKGGRETQYF.